The 3 T cell receptor beta chains presented below share a single source sample, sequenced in a study of tumor and adjacent non-tumor tissue in lung cancer. TCRbeta libraries were built with three rounds of nested PCR, modified from ARM-PCR. TCRdb re-derived calls from the multiplex PCR reads in MiXCR, one entry per CDR3 protein. This sample has under 100,000 distinct CDR3 sequences, with around 57% found just once. This sample's RNA came from whole unsorted tissue. Sequences were obtained from lung tumor tissue. The receptor source for this set is a man between 65 and 85 years old with non-small cell lung cancer.

As for this clonotype: Germline and junction disagree at one end, which may indicate a read error. The chain is built from TRBV20-1 and TRBJ2-7, with D perhaps matching TRBD1 or TRBD2 (5 bases each). This CDR3 comprises 15 residues. In germline, CDR1 is DFQATT, CDR2 SNEGSKA (reference sequence). The chain's CDR3 is CSTRGAAPYTAEQYF. The CDR3 DNA is TGCAGTACTAGAGGGGCTGCCCCCTATACGGCCGAGCAGTACTTC.

By frequency in the sample, this clonotype is medium-sized (0.01 to 0.1%). V gene TRBV11-2 combines with J gene TRBJ2-1, with a weak D call TRBD2 (5 bases). The CDR3 has 12 residues. Germline V CDR1 and CDR2: SGHAT, FQNNGV. The V gene lost 4 bases and the J gene lost 10 bases, with 11 bases spanning the gap. The DNA for the CDR3 is TGTGCCAGCAGCTCCGACGGCGGGGAGCAGTTCTTC. It specifies CASSSDGGEQFF.

To note about this clonotype: The junction and the germline gene differ at one end; a read error may be behind it. The V gene is TRBV4-1, the J gene TRBJ2-6, with D perhaps given as TRBD1 or TRBD2 (5 bases each). Germline assignment: CDR1 MGHRA and CDR2 YSYEKL. The CDR3 covers 22 residues. This CDR3 is CASSQDLYGPGADNSGANVLTF. The CDR3 bases are TGCGCCAGCAGCCAAGATCTATATGGACCCGGGGCAGATAACTCTGGGGCCAATGTCCTGACTTTC.